This is a list of T cell receptor beta chains from one sample in a study of T cells in Graves' hyperthyroidism and ophthalmopathy. From the multiplex PCR reads, TCRdb called clonotypes with MiXCR, one entry per CDR3 protein. The profile covers about 580,000 distinct CDR3 sequences, with approximately 13% appearing a single time and 5.5% to 7.5% taken by the ten largest. Sequenced: blood. All receptors derive from a woman aged 25 to 39 with Graves' hyperthyroidism that later progressed to Graves' ophthalmopathy. Each CDR3 is given with its conserved first and last residue. Fields, in order: V gene, J gene, clone size, D gene, CDR3 protein, CDR3 DNA. The D gene is left open where the match is weak. Clone size, where shown, is once, few, many, or a class for clones that have expanded.

V gene: TRBV25-1
J gene: TRBJ2-7
clone size: many
D gene: -
CDR3 protein: CASSGLGNEQYF
CDR3 DNA: TGTGCCAGCAGTGGGTTAGGGAACGAGCAGTACTTC

V gene: TRBV5-1
J gene: TRBJ2-7
clone size: many
D gene: TRBD2
CDR3 protein: CASSLALAGYEQYF
CDR3 DNA: TGCGCCAGCAGCTTGGCCCTAGCGGGCTACGAGCAGTACTTC

V gene: TRBV20-1
J gene: TRBJ2-7
clone size: few
D gene: -
CDR3 protein: CSADPGASYEQYF
CDR3 DNA: TGCAGTGCCGATCCGGGAGCCTCCTACGAGCAGTACTTC

V gene: TRBV28
J gene: TRBJ1-4
clone size: many
D gene: -
CDR3 protein: CASSPSLQGEKLFF
CDR3 DNA: TGTGCCAGCAGCCCATCCCTCCAGGGGGAAAAACTGTTTTTT

V gene: TRBV4-3
J gene: TRBJ1-5
clone size: -
D gene: TRBD1
CDR3 protein: CASSRNRGQPQHF
CDR3 DNA: TGCGCCAGCAGCCGAAACAGGGGCCAGCCCCAGCATTTT

V gene: TRBV27
J gene: TRBJ1-1
clone size: many
D gene: -
CDR3 protein: CASTQGPETFF
CDR3 DNA: TGTGCCAGCACCCAGGGGCCCGAAACTTTCTTT

V gene: TRBV29-1
J gene: TRBJ2-1
clone size: -
D gene: -
CDR3 protein: CSVGDLGGRGGNEQFF
CDR3 DNA: TGCAGCGTTGGAGATCTGGGGGGGAGAGGGGGCAATGAGCAGTTCTTC

V gene: TRBV12-3/TRBV12-4
J gene: TRBJ1-4
clone size: many
D gene: -
CDR3 protein: CASSLGGKSTNEKLFF
CDR3 DNA: TGTGCCAGCAGTTTGGGGGGAAAGTCGACTAATGAAAAACTGTTTTTT

V gene: TRBV7-2
J gene: TRBJ2-6
clone size: -
D gene: TRBD1
CDR3 protein: CASSPGTGGEFSGANVLTF
CDR3 DNA: TGTGCCAGCAGTCCGGGGACAGGGGGCGAATTCTCTGGGGCCAACGTCCTGACTTTC

V gene: TRBV7-2
J gene: TRBJ2-6
clone size: few
D gene: -
CDR3 protein: CASSLYGVGVAGANVLTF
CDR3 DNA: TGTGCCAGCAGCTTATACGGGGTCGGGGTAGCTGGGGCCAACGTCCTGACTTTC

V gene: TRBV28
J gene: TRBJ1-4
clone size: -
D gene: TRBD1
CDR3 protein: CASSSTGDEKLFF
CDR3 DNA: TGTGCCAGCAGCTCGACAGGGGATGAAAAACTGTTTTTT

V gene: TRBV3-1
J gene: TRBJ2-2
clone size: -
D gene: -
CDR3 protein: CASTEGGGRYFGELFF
CDR3 DNA: TGTGCCAGCACCGAGGGTGGGGGACGGTATTTCGGGGAGCTGTTTTTT

V gene: TRBV7-6
J gene: TRBJ1-4
clone size: -
D gene: -
CDR3 protein: CASSLWREKLFF
CDR3 DNA: TGTGCCAGCAGCTTATGGCGGGAAAAACTGTTTTTT

V gene: TRBV30
J gene: TRBJ1-1
clone size: many
D gene: -
CDR3 protein: CAWSLWTEAFF
CDR3 DNA: TGTGCCTGGAGTCTTTGGACTGAAGCTTTCTTT

V gene: TRBV27
J gene: TRBJ2-1
clone size: -
D gene: TRBD2
CDR3 protein: CASSLTSGRGNEQFF
CDR3 DNA: TGTGCCAGCAGTTTGACTAGCGGGAGGGGAAATGAGCAGTTCTTC

V gene: TRBV3-1
J gene: TRBJ2-7
clone size: many
D gene: -
CDR3 protein: CASSYLTQDFSEQYF
CDR3 DNA: TGTGCCAGCAGCTATCTTACCCAAGATTTCTCCGAGCAGTACTTC

V gene: TRBV7-3
J gene: TRBJ2-3
clone size: -
D gene: -
CDR3 protein: CASTAGSGDTQYF
CDR3 DNA: TGTGCCAGCACGGCGGGATCGGGAGATACGCAGTATTTT

V gene: TRBV9
J gene: TRBJ1-6
clone size: once
D gene: TRBD1
CDR3 protein: CASSAGQGSSYSAPLHF
CDR3 DNA: TGTGCCAGCAGTGCTGGACAGGGGAGCTCCTATAGTGCACCCCTCCACTTT

V gene: TRBV12-3/TRBV12-4
J gene: TRBJ2-1
clone size: many
D gene: -
CDR3 protein: CASSLWGAGLYNEQFF
CDR3 DNA: TGTGCCAGCAGTTTGTGGGGGGCAGGCCTGTACAATGAGCAGTTCTTC

V gene: TRBV30
J gene: TRBJ2-1
clone size: many
D gene: TRBD2
CDR3 protein: CAWALLAGPYNEQFF
CDR3 DNA: TGTGCCTGGGCTCTTCTAGCGGGACCCTACAATGAGCAGTTCTTC

V gene: TRBV7-9
J gene: TRBJ2-7
clone size: many
D gene: -
CDR3 protein: CASSVNPGPRGIANEQYF
CDR3 DNA: TGTGCCAGCAGCGTAAATCCGGGACCCCGGGGCATTGCCAACGAGCAGTACTTC

V gene: TRBV13
J gene: TRBJ1-1
clone size: -
D gene: -
CDR3 protein: CASSYRTVKNTEAFF
CDR3 DNA: TGTGCCAGCAGCTATAGGACAGTTAAGAACACTGAAGCTTTCTTT

V gene: TRBV6-1
J gene: TRBJ2-7
clone size: -
D gene: TRBD2
CDR3 protein: CASSPTSERQYF
CDR3 DNA: TGTGCCAGCAGTCCGACTAGCGAAAGGCAGTACTTC

V gene: TRBV28
J gene: TRBJ1-5
clone size: -
D gene: -
CDR3 protein: CASSNDQPQHF
CDR3 DNA: TGTGCCAGCAGTAATGATCAGCCCCAGCATTTT

V gene: TRBV6-2/TRBV6-3
J gene: TRBJ2-7
clone size: many
D gene: TRBD1
CDR3 protein: CASSYLGQRYEQYF
CDR3 DNA: TGTGCCAGCAGTTACTTGGGACAGCGATACGAGCAGTACTTC

V gene: TRBV7-2
J gene: TRBJ1-2
clone size: many
D gene: -
CDR3 protein: CASSLSHSYGYTF
CDR3 DNA: TGTGCCAGCAGCTTATCCCATTCCTATGGCTACACCTTC

V gene: TRBV2
J gene: TRBJ1-4
clone size: few
D gene: -
CDR3 protein: CASKKDSSTNENLFF
CDR3 DNA: TGTGCCAGCAAAAAGGACAGCTCAACTAATGAAAACCTGTTTTTT

V gene: TRBV6-6
J gene: TRBJ1-2
clone size: few
D gene: -
CDR3 protein: CASSYGGPSHGYTF
CDR3 DNA: TGTGCCAGCAGTTACGGGGGACCCTCTCATGGCTACACCTTC

V gene: TRBV27
J gene: TRBJ1-2
clone size: many
D gene: -
CDR3 protein: CASSLLQGGDYGYTF
CDR3 DNA: TGTGCCAGCAGTCTACTCCAGGGTGGGGACTATGGCTACACCTTC

V gene: TRBV7-3
J gene: TRBJ1-2
clone size: few
D gene: TRBD1
CDR3 protein: CASSGQGDYGYTF
CDR3 DNA: TGTGCCAGCAGCGGACAGGGGGACTATGGCTACACCTTC

V gene: TRBV6-5
J gene: TRBJ1-6
clone size: many
D gene: TRBD1
CDR3 protein: CASSYKRTGSNSPLHF
CDR3 DNA: TGTGCCAGCAGTTACAAGCGGACAGGGTCAAATTCACCCCTCCACTTT

V gene: TRBV18
J gene: TRBJ2-5
clone size: -
D gene: TRBD2
CDR3 protein: CASSPQLAGRGETQYF
CDR3 DNA: TGTGCCAGCTCACCCCAACTAGCGGGAAGGGGAGAGACCCAGTACTTC

V gene: TRBV4-3
J gene: TRBJ2-3
clone size: once
D gene: -
CDR3 protein: CASSQVGSGVYSKDTQYF
CDR3 DNA: TGCGCCAGCAGCCAAGTGGGATCGGGGGTGTATAGCAAAGATACGCAGTATTTT

V gene: TRBV19
J gene: TRBJ1-5
clone size: many
D gene: -
CDR3 protein: CASSIELRTENQPQHF
CDR3 DNA: TGTGCCAGTAGTATAGAACTTCGGACGGAAAATCAGCCCCAGCATTTT

V gene: TRBV6-1
J gene: TRBJ1-5
clone size: once
D gene: -
CDR3 protein: CASRRAPGAYQPQHF
CDR3 DNA: TGTGCCAGCAGACGCGCCCCCGGGGCTTATCAGCCCCAGCATTTT

V gene: TRBV29-1
J gene: TRBJ1-4
clone size: many
D gene: -
CDR3 protein: CSVEGGRGNEKLFF
CDR3 DNA: TGCAGCGTTGAAGGTGGCAGGGGAAATGAAAAACTGTTTTTT

V gene: TRBV7-9
J gene: TRBJ2-7
clone size: few
D gene: -
CDR3 protein: CASSPNHLGLISYEQYF
CDR3 DNA: TGTGCCAGCAGCCCAAACCACCTTGGCTTAATCTCCTACGAGCAGTACTTC

V gene: TRBV6-2/TRBV6-3
J gene: TRBJ1-3
clone size: -
D gene: -
CDR3 protein: CASSYLGGSSGNTIYF
CDR3 DNA: TGTGCCAGCAGTTACTTGGGCGGAAGCTCTGGAAACACCATATATTTT

V gene: TRBV20-1
J gene: TRBJ2-1
clone size: many
D gene: -
CDR3 protein: CSARGISYNEQFF
CDR3 DNA: TGCAGTGCTAGAGGGATCTCCTACAATGAGCAGTTCTTC

V gene: TRBV5-6
J gene: TRBJ2-7
clone size: few
D gene: -
CDR3 protein: CASSSWGEDGGVTYEQYF
CDR3 DNA: TGTGCCAGCAGCTCTTGGGGGGAGGACGGAGGTGTTACCTACGAGCAGTACTTC

V gene: TRBV7-6
J gene: TRBJ1-1
clone size: many
D gene: -
CDR3 protein: CASSQMENTEAFF
CDR3 DNA: TGTGCCAGCAGCCAAATGGAGAACACTGAAGCTTTCTTT

V gene: TRBV19
J gene: TRBJ2-1
clone size: -
D gene: TRBD2
CDR3 protein: CASSPETSGATYNEQFF
CDR3 DNA: TGTGCCAGTAGTCCAGAGACTAGCGGGGCAACCTACAATGAGCAGTTCTTC

V gene: TRBV7-9
J gene: TRBJ2-7
clone size: few
D gene: -
CDR3 protein: CASSLGQGSGYEQYF
CDR3 DNA: TGTGCCAGCAGCTTAGGGCAGGGCTCGGGCTACGAGCAGTACTTC

V gene: TRBV2
J gene: TRBJ2-7
clone size: -
D gene: TRBD1
CDR3 protein: CASSQPGQGEEQYF
CDR3 DNA: TGTGCCAGCAGCCAACCGGGACAGGGCGAAGAGCAGTACTTC

V gene: TRBV7-9
J gene: TRBJ1-6
clone size: few
D gene: -
CDR3 protein: CASGQGQFYSRLHF
CDR3 DNA: TGTGCCAGCGGGCAGGGCCAATTCTATTCACGCCTCCACTTT

V gene: TRBV6-1
J gene: TRBJ1-5
clone size: few
D gene: -
CDR3 protein: CASSGKHGGQPQHF
CDR3 DNA: TGTGCCAGCAGTGGGAAGCATGGGGGTCAGCCCCAGCATTTT

V gene: TRBV18
J gene: TRBJ1-6
clone size: -
D gene: -
CDR3 protein: CASSPPTTQSSPLHF
CDR3 DNA: TGTGCCAGCTCACCACCGACGACACAGAGTTCACCCCTCCACTTT

V gene: TRBV7-3
J gene: TRBJ2-3
clone size: -
D gene: -
CDR3 protein: CASSRFSRTSTDTQYF
CDR3 DNA: TGTGCCAGCAGCCGCTTTTCCCGAACTAGCACAGATACGCAGTATTTT

V gene: TRBV19
J gene: TRBJ2-5
clone size: -
D gene: -
CDR3 protein: CASSIMGAADNQETQYF
CDR3 DNA: TGTGCCAGTAGTATAATGGGGGCGGCGGACAACCAAGAGACCCAGTACTTC

V gene: TRBV7-8
J gene: TRBJ1-1
clone size: -
D gene: -
CDR3 protein: CASSSLTMNTEAFF
CDR3 DNA: TGTGCCAGCAGCTCCCTGACCATGAACACTGAAGCTTTCTTT

V gene: TRBV19
J gene: TRBJ2-4
clone size: -
D gene: -
CDR3 protein: CASSPRRESIIQYF
CDR3 DNA: TGTGCCAGTAGCCCCCGGAGGGAAAGCATCATTCAGTACTTC

V gene: TRBV6-1
J gene: TRBJ2-7
clone size: -
D gene: -
CDR3 protein: CASTWGRPVLEQYF
CDR3 DNA: TGTGCCAGCACCTGGGGACGCCCGGTCCTCGAGCAGTACTTC

V gene: TRBV6-5
J gene: TRBJ1-5
clone size: many
D gene: -
CDR3 protein: CASSYRATENQPQHF
CDR3 DNA: TGTGCCAGCAGTTACCGGGCTACAGAGAATCAGCCCCAGCATTTT

V gene: TRBV10-2
J gene: TRBJ2-7
clone size: -
D gene: -
CDR3 protein: CASFSDRTEEQYF
CDR3 DNA: TGCGCCAGCTTTTCAGACAGGACCGAAGAGCAGTACTTC

V gene: TRBV10-1
J gene: TRBJ2-3
clone size: -
D gene: TRBD2
CDR3 protein: CASSESGLVFNTQYF
CDR3 DNA: TGCGCCAGCAGTGAGTCAGGACTAGTCTTCAATACGCAGTATTTT

V gene: TRBV6-6
J gene: TRBJ1-1
clone size: many
D gene: -
CDR3 protein: CASSYGYSNTEAFF
CDR3 DNA: TGTGCCAGCAGTTACGGGTACTCGAACACTGAAGCTTTCTTT

V gene: TRBV27
J gene: TRBJ1-1
clone size: -
D gene: -
CDR3 protein: CASSFSGPGGTEAFF
CDR3 DNA: TGTGCCAGCAGTTTTTCGGGCCCGGGGGGCACTGAAGCTTTCTTT